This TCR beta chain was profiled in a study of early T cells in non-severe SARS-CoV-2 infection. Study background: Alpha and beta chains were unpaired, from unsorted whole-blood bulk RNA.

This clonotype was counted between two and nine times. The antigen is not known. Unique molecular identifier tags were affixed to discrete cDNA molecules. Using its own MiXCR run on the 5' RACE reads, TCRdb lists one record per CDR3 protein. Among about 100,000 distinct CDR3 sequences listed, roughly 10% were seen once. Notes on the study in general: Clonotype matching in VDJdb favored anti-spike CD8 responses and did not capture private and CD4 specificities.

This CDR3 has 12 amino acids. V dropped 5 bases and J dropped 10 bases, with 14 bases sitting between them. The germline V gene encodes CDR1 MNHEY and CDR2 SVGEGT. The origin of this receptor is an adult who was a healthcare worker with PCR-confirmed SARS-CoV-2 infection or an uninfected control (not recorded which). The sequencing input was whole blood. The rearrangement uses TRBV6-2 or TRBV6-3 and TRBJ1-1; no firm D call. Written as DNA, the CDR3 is TGTGCCAGCAGTGACCAGGATCGAGGAGCTTTCTTT. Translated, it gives CASSDQDRGAFF.